These T cell receptor beta chains were read from a single sample in a study of blood T cell repertoires in COVID-19. Sequenced by immunoSEQ multiplex PCR; TCRdb stores in-frame clones only, minus some. Of 180,000 or so clones in the sample, about 80% were seen once. The material sequenced was peripheral blood. The receptors shown here come from a woman in her seventies with acute or convalescent COVID-19. CDR3s include the opening cysteine and the closing phenylalanine or tryptophan. A D gene is named only where the DNA matches it firmly. Not every row has a clone size; where given, it reads once, few, many or a size class.

NA | TRBJ2-6 | TRBV28 | TRBD1 | TGTGCCAGCAGTCGGAGCCGGGACAGGGTCTCTGGGGCCAACGTCCTGACTTTC | CASSRSRDRVSGANVLTF
NA | TRBJ1-1 | TRBV7-9 | NA | TGTGCCAGCAGCCCACGGGAGGGGAGCACTGAAGCTTTCTTT | CASSPREGSTEAFF
NA | TRBJ1-1 | TRBV20-1 | NA | TGCAGTGCTAACAGCTACACTGAAGCTTTCTTT | CSANSYTEAFF
NA | TRBJ2-3 | TRBV6-1 | TRBD1 | TGTGCCAGCAGTGAACGTGGGGACAGGGGAACAGATACGCAGTATTTT | CASSERGDRGTDTQYF
NA | TRBJ2-3 | TRBV11-2 | NA | TGTGCCAGCAGATTATGGGGGGGCCGGGGAGATACGCAGTATTTT | CASRLWGGRGDTQYF
NA | TRBJ2-5 | TRBV21-1 | NA | TGTGCCAGCAGCACGGAAGACACTCACGCCAAAGAGACCCAGTACTTC | CASSTEDTHAKETQYF
NA | TRBJ2-3 | TRBV7-6 | TRBD2 | TGTGCCAGCAGCCCACGGACTAGCGGGAGCCCAACAGATACGCAGTATTTT | CASSPRTSGSPTDTQYF
NA | TRBJ1-3 | TRBV5-5 | TRBD1 | TGTGCCAGCAGCACCGGACAGGGACTCCGAAACACCATATATTTT | CASSTGQGLRNTIYF
NA | TRBJ2-3 | TRBV7-2 | TRBD2 | TGTGCCAGCAGCTCGCTAGCGGCTAGCACAAATACGCAGTATTTT | CASSSLAASTNTQYF
NA | TRBJ1-1 | TRBV6-2/TRBV6-3 | TRBD1 | TGTGCCAGCAGTGACTTTGACAGGGCGAACACTGAAGCTTTCTTT | CASSDFDRANTEAFF
NA | TRBJ1-3 | TRBV6-5 | NA | TGTGCCAGCAGTTATTCTCCGGGGGGTGGAAACACCATATATTTT | CASSYSPGGGNTIYF
NA | TRBJ1-6 | TRBV28 | TRBD1 | TGTGCCAGCAGTTCGGGACAGAATTCACCCCTCCACTTT | CASSSGQNSPLHF
NA | TRBJ1-1 | TRBV6-5 | NA | TGTGCCAGCAGTCCACAGGTGAACACTGAAGCTTTCTTT | CASSPQVNTEAFF
once | TRBJ2-3 | TRBV5-8 | NA | TGTGCCAGCAGCCCCTTTAGCACAGATACGCAGTATTTT | CASSPFSTDTQYF
NA | TRBJ1-5 | TRBV5-1 | TRBD1 | TGCGCCAGCAGCTTGGGACAGGGTGGCAATCAGCCCCAGCATTTT | CASSLGQGGNQPQHF
once | TRBJ2-7 | TRBV27 | TRBD2 | TGTGCCAGCAGTCCATCATTCTCGGGGGGCGAGCAGTACTTC | CASSPSFSGGEQYF
NA | TRBJ1-5 | TRBV6-5 | TRBD1 | TGTGCCAGCAGCACGACAGGGAATCAGCCCCAGCATTTT | CASSTTGNQPQHF
few | TRBJ2-1 | TRBV6-1 | TRBD2 | TGTGCCAGCAGTGAGACTAGCGGGAGGGCCACGCTTGTCTACAATGAGCAGTTCTTC | CASSETSGRATLVYNEQFF
NA | TRBJ1-6 | TRBV25-1 | TRBD1 | TGTGCCAGCAGTCACCCGGGACAGAGTTCACCCCTCCACTTT | CASSHPGQSSPLHF
NA | TRBJ1-1 | TRBV6-4 | TRBD1 | TGTGCCAGCAGACAGGGGATGAACACTGAAGCTTTCTTT | CASRQGMNTEAFF
many | TRBJ1-2 | TRBV5-1 | NA | TGCGCCAGCAGCGCACAGAGCTATGGCTACACCTTC | CASSAQSYGYTF